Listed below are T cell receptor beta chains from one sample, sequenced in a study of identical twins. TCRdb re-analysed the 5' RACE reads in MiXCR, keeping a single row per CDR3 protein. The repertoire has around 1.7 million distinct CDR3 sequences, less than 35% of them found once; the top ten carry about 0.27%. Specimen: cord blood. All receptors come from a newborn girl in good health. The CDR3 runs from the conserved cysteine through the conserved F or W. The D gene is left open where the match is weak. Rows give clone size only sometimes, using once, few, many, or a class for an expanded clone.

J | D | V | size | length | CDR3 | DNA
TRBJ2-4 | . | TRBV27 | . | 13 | CASSSYRVNIQYF | TGTGCCAGCAGTTCCTACAGGGTGAACATTCAGTACTTC
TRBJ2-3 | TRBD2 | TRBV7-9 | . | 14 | CASSLSSGRDTQYF | TGTGCCAGCAGCTTATCTAGCGGGAGGGATACGCAGTATTTT
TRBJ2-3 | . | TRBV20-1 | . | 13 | CSARDTGRDTQYF | TGCAGTGCTAGAGATACGGGGAGAGATACGCAGTATTTT
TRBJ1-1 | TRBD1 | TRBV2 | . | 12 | CASSVDRGIAFF | TGTGCCAGCAGTGTGGACAGGGGGATAGCTTTCTTT
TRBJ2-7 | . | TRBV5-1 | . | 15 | CASNSNPKASYEQYF | TGCGCCAGCAACTCTAACCCTAAGGCCAGCTACGAGCAGTACTTC
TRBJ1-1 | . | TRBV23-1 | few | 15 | CASSQSRQSDTEAFF | TGCGCCAGCAGTCAATCCCGGCAGTCGGACACTGAAGCTTTCTTT
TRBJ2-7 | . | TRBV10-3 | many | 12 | CAISEGGDEQYF | TGTGCCATCAGTGAGGGAGGGGACGAGCAGTACTTC
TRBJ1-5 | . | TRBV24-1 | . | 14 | CATGAFPSDQPQHF | TGTGCCACCGGAGCATTCCCAAGCGATCAGCCCCAGCATTTT
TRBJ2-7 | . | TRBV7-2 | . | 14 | CASRQSLAGYEQYF | TGTGCCAGCAGGCAAAGTCTGGCAGGGTACGAGCAGTACTTC
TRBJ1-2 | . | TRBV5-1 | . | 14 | CASSLVVTGTGYTF | TGCGCCAGCAGCTTGGTAGTTACCGGGACTGGCTACACCTTC
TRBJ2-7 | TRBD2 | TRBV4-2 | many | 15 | CASSPGLAPGKEQYF | TGTGCCAGCAGCCCAGGACTAGCCCCTGGTAAGGAGCAGTACTTC
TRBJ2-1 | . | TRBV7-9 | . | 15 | CASYGPVENYNEQFF | TGTGCCAGCTACGGGCCGGTCGAGAATTACAATGAGCAGTTCTTC
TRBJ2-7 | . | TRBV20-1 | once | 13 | CSAWYGVTYEQYF | TGCAGTGCTTGGTACGGGGTTACCTACGAGCAGTACTTC
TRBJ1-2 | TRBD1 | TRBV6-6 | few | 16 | CASSYPTGTANYGYTF | TGTGCCAGCAGTTATCCAACCGGGACAGCTAACTATGGCTACACCTTC
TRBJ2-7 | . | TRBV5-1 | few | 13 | CASSREGSYEQYF | TGCGCCAGCTCCCGAGAGGGTTCCTACGAGCAGTACTTC
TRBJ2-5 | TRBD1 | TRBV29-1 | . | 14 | CSVEDRLRYNEQYF | TGCAGCGTGGAGGACAGGCTACGCTACAATGAGCAGTACTTC
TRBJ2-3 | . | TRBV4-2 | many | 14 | CASSQETSTDTQYF | TGTGCCAGCAGCCAAGAGACTAGCACAGATACGCAGTATTTT
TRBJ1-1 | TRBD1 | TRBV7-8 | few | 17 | CASSLAHRGDMNTEAFF | TGTGCCAGCAGCTTAGCCCACAGGGGGGATATGAACACTGAAGCTTTCTTT
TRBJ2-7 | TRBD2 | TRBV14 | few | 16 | CASSRIRTSGVSEQYF | TGTGCCAGCAGCCGTATCAGGACTAGCGGGGTCTCCGAGCAGTACTTC
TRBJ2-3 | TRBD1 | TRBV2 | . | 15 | CASSGTGGGTDTQYF | TGTGCCAGCAGTGGGACAGGGGGGGGCACAGATACGCAGTATTTT
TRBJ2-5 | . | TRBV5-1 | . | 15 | CASSSSVVLQETQYF | TGCGCCAGCAGCTCCTCTGTAGTCCTACAAGAGACCCAGTACTTC
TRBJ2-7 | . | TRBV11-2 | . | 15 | CASSLESRGVNEQYF | TGTGCCAGCAGCTTAGAGTCCAGGGGCGTCAACGAGCAGTACTTC
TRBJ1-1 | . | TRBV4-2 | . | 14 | CASSPTTGNTEAFF | TGTGCCAGCAGCCCTACTACAGGTAACACTGAAGCTTTCTTT
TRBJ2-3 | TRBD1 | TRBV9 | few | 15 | CASSPRGQATDTQYF | TGTGCCAGCAGCCCCCGCGGACAGGCCACAGATACGCAGTATTTT
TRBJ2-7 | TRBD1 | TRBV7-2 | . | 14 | CAGSLTGSSYEQYF | TGTGCCGGCAGCCTGACAGGGAGCTCCTACGAGCAGTACTTC
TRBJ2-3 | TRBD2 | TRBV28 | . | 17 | CASSFPPGGRGTDTQYF | TGTGCCAGCAGTTTCCCTCCAGGCGGGAGGGGAACAGATACGCAGTATTTT
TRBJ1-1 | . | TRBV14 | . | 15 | CASSPRGGWGTEAFF | TGTGCCAGCAGCCCCCGGGGGGGCTGGGGGACTGAAGCTTTCTTT
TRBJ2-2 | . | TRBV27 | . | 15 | CASSLFTGNTGELFF | TGTGCCAGCAGTTTATTCACGGGGAACACCGGGGAGCTGTTTTTT
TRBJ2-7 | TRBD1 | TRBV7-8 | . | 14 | CASSSGGVYNEQYF | TGTGCCAGCAGCTCAGGGGGAGTATACAATGAGCAGTACTTC
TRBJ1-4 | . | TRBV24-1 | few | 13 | CATSERGGEKLFF | TGTGCCACCAGTGAAAGGGGTGGTGAAAAACTGTTTTTT
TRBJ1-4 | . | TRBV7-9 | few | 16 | CASSLGRRQRNEKLFF | TGTGCCAGCAGCTTAGGGAGAAGGCAGAGAAATGAAAAACTGTTTTTT
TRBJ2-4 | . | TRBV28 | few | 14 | CASSPIPAKNIQYF | TGTGCCAGCAGCCCGATTCCAGCCAAAAACATTCAGTACTTC
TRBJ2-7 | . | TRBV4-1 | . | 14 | CASSPWTASYEQYF | TGCGCCAGCAGCCCTTGGACAGCCTCCTACGAGCAGTACTTC
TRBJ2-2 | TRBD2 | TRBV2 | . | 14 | CASKEEGGTGELFF | TGTGCCAGCAAGGAGGAGGGAGGGACCGGGGAGCTGTTTTTT
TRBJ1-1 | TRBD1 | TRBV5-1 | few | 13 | CASSPDRETEAFF | TGCGCCAGCAGCCCCGACAGGGAGACTGAAGCTTTCTTT
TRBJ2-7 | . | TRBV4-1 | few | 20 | CASSQERLLGWETSYNEQYF | TGCGCCAGCAGCCAAGAGAGACTGTTAGGGTGGGAAACCTCCTACAATGAGCAGTACTTC
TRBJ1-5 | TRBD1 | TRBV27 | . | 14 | CASTGQLGNQPQHF | TGTGCCAGTACGGGACAGCTTGGCAATCAGCCCCAGCATTTT
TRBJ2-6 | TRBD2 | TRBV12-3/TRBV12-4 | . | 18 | CASSLRLAGTTGANVLTF | TGTGCCAGCAGTTTAAGACTAGCGGGGACTACTGGGGCCAACGTCCTGACTTTC
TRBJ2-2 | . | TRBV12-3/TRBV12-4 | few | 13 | CASSLGIAGELFF | TGTGCCAGCAGTTTAGGTATAGCCGGGGAGCTGTTTTTT
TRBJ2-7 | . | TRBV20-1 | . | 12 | CSARDVWHEQYF | TGCAGTGCTAGAGATGTGTGGCACGAGCAGTACTTC
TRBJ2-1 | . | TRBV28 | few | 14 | CASNPLGDHNEQFF | TGTGCCAGCAACCCCCTTGGAGATCACAATGAGCAGTTCTTC
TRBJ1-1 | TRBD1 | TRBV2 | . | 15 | CASSESGGQSTEAFF | TGTGCCAGCAGTGAATCGGGGGGACAGAGCACTGAAGCTTTCTTT
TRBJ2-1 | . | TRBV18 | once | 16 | CASSPIEGLSYNEQFF | TGTGCCAGCTCACCAATTGAGGGCCTGTCCTACAATGAGCAGTTCTTC
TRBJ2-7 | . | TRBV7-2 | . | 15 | CASSLAAVPDYEQYF | TGTGCCAGCAGCTTAGCGGCCGTGCCAGACTACGAGCAGTACTTC